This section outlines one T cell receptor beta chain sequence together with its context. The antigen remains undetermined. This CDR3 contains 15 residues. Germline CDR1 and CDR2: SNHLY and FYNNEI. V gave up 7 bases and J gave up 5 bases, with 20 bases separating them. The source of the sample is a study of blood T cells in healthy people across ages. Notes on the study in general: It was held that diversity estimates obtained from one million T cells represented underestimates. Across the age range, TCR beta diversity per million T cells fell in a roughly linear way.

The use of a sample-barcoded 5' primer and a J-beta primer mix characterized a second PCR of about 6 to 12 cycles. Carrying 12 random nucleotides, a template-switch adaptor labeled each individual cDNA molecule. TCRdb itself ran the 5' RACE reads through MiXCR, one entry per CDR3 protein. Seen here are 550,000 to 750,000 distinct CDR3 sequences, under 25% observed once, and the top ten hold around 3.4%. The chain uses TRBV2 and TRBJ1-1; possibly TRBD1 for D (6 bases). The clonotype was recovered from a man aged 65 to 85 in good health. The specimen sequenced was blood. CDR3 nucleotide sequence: TGTGCCAGCAAAGTGGGTCCAGGGGAGGGTACTGAAGCTTTCTTT. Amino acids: CASKVGPGEGTEAFF.